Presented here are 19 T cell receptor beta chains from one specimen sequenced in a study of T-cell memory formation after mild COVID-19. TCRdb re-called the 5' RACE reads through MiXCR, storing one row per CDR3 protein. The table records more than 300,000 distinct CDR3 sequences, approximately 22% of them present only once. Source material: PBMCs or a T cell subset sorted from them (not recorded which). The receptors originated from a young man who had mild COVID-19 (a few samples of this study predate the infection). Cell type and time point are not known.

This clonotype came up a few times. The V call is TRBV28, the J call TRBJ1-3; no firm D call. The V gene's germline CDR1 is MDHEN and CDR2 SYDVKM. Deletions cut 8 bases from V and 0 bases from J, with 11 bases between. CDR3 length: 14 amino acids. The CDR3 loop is CASLGANSGNTIYF. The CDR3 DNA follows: TGTGCCAGCCTTGGAGCCAACTCTGGAAACACCATATATTTT.

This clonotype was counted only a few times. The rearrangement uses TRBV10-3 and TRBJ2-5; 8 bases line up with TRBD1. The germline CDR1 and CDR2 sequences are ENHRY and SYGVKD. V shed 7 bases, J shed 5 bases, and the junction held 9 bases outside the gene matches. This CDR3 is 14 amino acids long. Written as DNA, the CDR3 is TGTGCCATCACCGACAGGGGAAGGGGTGAGACCCAGTACTTC. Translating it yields CAITDRGRGETQYF.

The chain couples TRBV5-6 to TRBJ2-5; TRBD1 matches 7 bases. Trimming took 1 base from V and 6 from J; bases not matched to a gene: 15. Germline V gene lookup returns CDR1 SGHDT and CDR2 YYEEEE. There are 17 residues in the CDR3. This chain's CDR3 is CASSLISLGRGSQTQYF. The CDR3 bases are TGTGCCAGCAGCTTGATTTCCCTCGGCAGGGGGTCACAGACCCAGTACTTC. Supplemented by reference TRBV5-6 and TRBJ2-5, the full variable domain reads DAGVTQSPTHLIKTRGQQVTLRCSPKSGHDTVSWYQQALGQGPQFIFQYYEEEERQRGNFPDRFSGHQFPNYSSELNVNALLLGDSALYLCASSLISLGRGSQTQYFGPGTRLLVL.

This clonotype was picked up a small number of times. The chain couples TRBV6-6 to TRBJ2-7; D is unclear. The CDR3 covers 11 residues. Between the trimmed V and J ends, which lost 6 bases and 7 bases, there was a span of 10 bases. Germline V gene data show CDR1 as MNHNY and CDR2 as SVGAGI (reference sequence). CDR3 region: CASSPEQEQYF. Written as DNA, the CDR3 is TGTGCCAGCAGCCCCGAACAGGAGCAGTACTTC.

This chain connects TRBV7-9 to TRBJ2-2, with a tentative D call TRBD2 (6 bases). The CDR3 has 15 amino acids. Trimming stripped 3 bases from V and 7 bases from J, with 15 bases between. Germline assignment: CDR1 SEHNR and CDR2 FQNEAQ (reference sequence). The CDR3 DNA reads TGTGCCAGCAGCTTCAGCACCACTAGCATCGGGGAGCTGTTTTTT. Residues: CASSFSTTSIGELFF.

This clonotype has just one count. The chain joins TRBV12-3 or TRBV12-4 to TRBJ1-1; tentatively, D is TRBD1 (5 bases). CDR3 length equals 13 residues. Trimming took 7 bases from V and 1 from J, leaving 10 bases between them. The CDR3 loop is CASMGTENTEAFF. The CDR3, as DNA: TGTGCCAGCATGGGGACGGAGAACACTGAAGCTTTCTTT.

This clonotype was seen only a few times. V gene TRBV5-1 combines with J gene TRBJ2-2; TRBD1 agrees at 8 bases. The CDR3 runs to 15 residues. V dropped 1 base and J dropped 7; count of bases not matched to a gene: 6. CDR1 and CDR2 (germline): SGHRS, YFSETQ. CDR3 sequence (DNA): TGCGCCAGCAGCTTGTGGACAGGGAATGGCGGGGAGCTGTTTTTT. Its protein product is CASSLWTGNGGELFF.

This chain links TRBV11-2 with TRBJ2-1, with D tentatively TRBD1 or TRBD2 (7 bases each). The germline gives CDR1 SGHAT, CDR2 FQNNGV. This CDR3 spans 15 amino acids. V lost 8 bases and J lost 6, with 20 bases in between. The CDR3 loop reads CASGPWEGAFNEQFF. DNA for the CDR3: TGTGCCAGCGGGCCATGGGAGGGGGCTTTCAATGAGCAGTTCTTC.

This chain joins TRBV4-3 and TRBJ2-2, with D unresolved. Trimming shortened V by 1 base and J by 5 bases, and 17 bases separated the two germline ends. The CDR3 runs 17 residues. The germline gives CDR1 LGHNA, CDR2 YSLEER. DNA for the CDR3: TGCGCCAGCAGCCAAGCTTTCCGGATAGGGCGGACCGGGGAGCTGTTTTTT. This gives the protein CASSQAFRIGRTGELFF.

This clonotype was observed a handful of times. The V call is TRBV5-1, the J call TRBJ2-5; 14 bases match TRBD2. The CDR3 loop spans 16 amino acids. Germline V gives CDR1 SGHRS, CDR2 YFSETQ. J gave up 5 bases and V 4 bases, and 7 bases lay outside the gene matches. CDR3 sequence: CASSLGLAGDWETQYF. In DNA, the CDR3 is TGCGCCAGCAGCCTGGGACTAGCGGGGGATTGGGAGACCCAGTACTTC.

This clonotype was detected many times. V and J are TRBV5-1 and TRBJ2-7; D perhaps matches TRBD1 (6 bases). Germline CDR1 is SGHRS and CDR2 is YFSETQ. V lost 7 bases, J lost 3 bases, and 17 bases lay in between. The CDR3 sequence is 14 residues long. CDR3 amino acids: CASCPRGNDYEQYF. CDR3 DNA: TGCGCCAGCTGTCCGAGGGGGAACGACTACGAGCAGTACTTC.

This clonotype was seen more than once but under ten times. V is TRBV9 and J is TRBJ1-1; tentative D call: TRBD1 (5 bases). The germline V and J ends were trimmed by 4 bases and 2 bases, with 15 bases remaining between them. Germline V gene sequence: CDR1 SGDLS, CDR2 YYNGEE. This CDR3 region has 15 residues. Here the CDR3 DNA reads TGTGCCAGCAGCCCGAGTGCGGGGCAAAACACTGAAGCTTTCTTT. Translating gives CASSPSAGQNTEAFF.

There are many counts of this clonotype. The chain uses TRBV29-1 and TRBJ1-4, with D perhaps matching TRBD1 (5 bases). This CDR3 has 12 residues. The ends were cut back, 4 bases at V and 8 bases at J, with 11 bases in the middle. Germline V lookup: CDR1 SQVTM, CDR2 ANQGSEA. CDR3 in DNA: TGCAGCGTTGGCAGGGAAAACGAAAAACTGTTTTTT. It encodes CSVGRENEKLFF.

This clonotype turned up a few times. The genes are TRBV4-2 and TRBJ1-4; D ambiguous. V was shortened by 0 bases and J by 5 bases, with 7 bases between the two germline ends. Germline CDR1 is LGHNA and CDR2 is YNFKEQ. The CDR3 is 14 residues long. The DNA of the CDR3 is TGTGCCAGCAGCCAAGATACTAAGAATGAAAAACTGTTTTTT. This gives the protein CASSQDTKNEKLFF.

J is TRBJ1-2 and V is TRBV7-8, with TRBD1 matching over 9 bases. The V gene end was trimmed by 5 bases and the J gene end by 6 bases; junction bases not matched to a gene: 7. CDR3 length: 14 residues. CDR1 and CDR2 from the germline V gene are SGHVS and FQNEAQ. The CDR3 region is CASSRRDRVNGYTF. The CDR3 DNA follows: TGTGCCAGCAGCCGCCGGGACAGGGTTAATGGCTACACCTTC.

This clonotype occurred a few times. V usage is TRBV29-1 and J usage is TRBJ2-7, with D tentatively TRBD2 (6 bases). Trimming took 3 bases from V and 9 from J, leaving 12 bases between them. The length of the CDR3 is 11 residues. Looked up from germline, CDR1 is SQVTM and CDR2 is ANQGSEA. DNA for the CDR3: TGCAGCGTTGACATCCGGGGAGGGCAGTACGTC. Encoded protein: CSVDIRGGQYV.

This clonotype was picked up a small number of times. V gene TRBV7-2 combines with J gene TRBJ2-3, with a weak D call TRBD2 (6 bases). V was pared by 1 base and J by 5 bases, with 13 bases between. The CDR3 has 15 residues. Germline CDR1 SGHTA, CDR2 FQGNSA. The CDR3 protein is CASSLVWGEVDTQYF. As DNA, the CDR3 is TGTGCCAGCAGCTTAGTTTGGGGGGAGGTAGATACGCAGTATTTT. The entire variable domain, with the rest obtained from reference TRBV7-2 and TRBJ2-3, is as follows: GAGVSQSPSNKVTEKGKDVELRCDPISGHTALYWYRQSLGQGLEFLIYFQGNSAPDKSGLPSDRFSAERTGGSVSTLTIQRTQQEDSAVYLCASSLVWGEVDTQYFGPGTRLTVL.

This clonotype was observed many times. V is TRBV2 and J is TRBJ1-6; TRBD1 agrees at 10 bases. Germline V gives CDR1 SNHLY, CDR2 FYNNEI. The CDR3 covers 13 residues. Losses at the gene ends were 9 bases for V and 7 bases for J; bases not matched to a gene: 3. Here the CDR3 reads CASGDRGNSPLHF. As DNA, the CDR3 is TGTGCCAGTGGGGACAGGGGAAATTCACCCCTCCACTTT.

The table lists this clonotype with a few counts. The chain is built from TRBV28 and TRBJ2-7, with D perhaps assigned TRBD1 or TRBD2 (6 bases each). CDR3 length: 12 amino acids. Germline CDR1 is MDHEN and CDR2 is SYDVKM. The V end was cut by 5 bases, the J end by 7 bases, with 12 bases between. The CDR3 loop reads CASSVEGQEQYV. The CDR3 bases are TGTGCCAGCAGTGTGGAGGGACAAGAGCAGTACGTC.